The next 14 T cell receptor beta chains were all read from a single sample in a study of shared clonotypes between healthy human individuals. The method was immunoSEQ multiplex PCR; TCRdb's version includes in-frame clones alone and lacks a portion of them. The repertoire holds roughly 640,000 clones, with less than 85% as singletons. The material sequenced was memory CD4+ T cells sorted from blood. Subset denoted: CD45RA-negative fraction. The receptor source for this set is a woman under 40 in good health.

The J gene is TRBJ2-5, the V gene TRBV7-2; no definite D call. Per germline, CDR1 SGHTA and CDR2 FQGNSA. V lost 1 base, J lost 7 bases, and 13 bases lay in between. CDR3 length equals 14 residues. CDR3 amino acids: CASSLEGLGGTQYF. The CDR3, as DNA: TGTGCCAGCAGCTTAGAGGGCCTCGGTGGGACCCAGTACTTC.

This chain uses TRBV4-2 with TRBJ2-7; 12 positions agree with TRBD1. CDR1 is LGHNA, CDR2 YNFKEQ, per germline. The junction had 4 bases not matched to a gene; V was cut back by 3 bases and J by 4 bases. CDR3 length equals 15 residues. The chain's CDR3 is CASSHGTGGRYEQYF. The CDR3 coding sequence is TGTGCCAGCAGCCACGGGACAGGGGGCCGATACGAGCAGTACTTC.

This clone was observed a handful of times. The rearrangement joins TRBV7-8 to TRBJ1-2; D not resolved. Germline V gene data show CDR1 as SGHVS and CDR2 as FQNEAQ. The ends were cut back, 1 base at V and 5 bases at J, with 20 bases in the middle. The CDR3 is made up of 17 amino acids. The CDR3 region is CASSLVILGSARYGYTF. The CDR3 nucleotides are TGTGCCAGCAGCTTAGTTATTTTGGGTTCCGCTCGGTATGGCTACACCTTC.

The J gene is TRBJ2-2, the V gene TRBV28, with 8 bases that match TRBD2. CDR1 and CDR2 (germline): MDHEN, SYDVKM. The V and J ends lost 5 bases and 5 bases, in that order; junction bases with no gene match: 10. The CDR3 spans 16 residues. CDR3 in amino acids: CASSPPGGRWTGELFF. CDR3 nucleotides: TGTGCCAGCAGTCCCCCTGGCGGGAGGTGGACCGGGGAGCTGTTTTTT. The full variable domain, with the rest looked up from reference TRBV28 and TRBJ2-2, is DVKVTQSSRYLVKRTGEKVFLECVQDMDHENMFWYRQDPGLGLRLIYFSYDVKMKEKGDIPEGYSVSREKKERFSLILESASTNQTSMYLCASSPPGGRWTGELFFGEGSRLTVL.

There are a few counts of this clone. This chain uses TRBV5-8 with TRBJ2-5, with D uncertain. The V end lost 3 bases, the J end lost 4 bases, and 7 bases lay between the germline ends. CDR3 length: 12 amino acids. The germline CDR1 and CDR2 sequences are SGHTS and YDEGEE. CDR3 in amino acids: CASSWQRETQYF. CDR3 in DNA: TGTGCCAGCAGCTGGCAGAGAGAGACCCAGTACTTC.

This chain uses TRBV7-6 with TRBJ2-2, with TRBD2 matching 10 bases. This CDR3 comprises 20 residues. V shed 6 bases and J 3 bases; nucleotides not matched to a gene: 19. CDR1 and CDR2 from the germline V gene are SGHVS and FNYEAQ. The CDR3, as DNA: TGTGCCAGCAGTCGCACGATACGAGAAGCGGGAGGGCCAGACACCGGGGAGCTGTTTTTT. Its translation is CASSRTIREAGGPDTGELFF.

CDR3 in amino acids: CASSHEGLAGGSAGELFF. CDR3 in DNA: TGTGCCAGCAGCCATGAAGGACTAGCGGGAGGGAGCGCCGGGGAGCTGTTTTTT. The genes are TRBV4-2 and TRBJ2-2; 15 positions agree with TRBD2. J lost 6 bases, V lost 3 bases, and 8 bases had no gene match. Germline lookup yields CDR1 LGHNA and CDR2 YNFKEQ. This CDR3 is 18 amino acids long.

The rearrangement joins TRBV14 to TRBJ2-7, with a weak D call TRBD1 (5 bases). CDR1 is SGHDN, CDR2 FVKESK, per germline. V dropped 2 bases and J dropped 0 bases, with 8 bases sitting between them. The CDR3 covers 14 residues. CDR3: CASSQRTHSYEQYF. In DNA, the CDR3 is TGTGCCAGCAGCCAACGGACACACTCCTACGAGCAGTACTTC. The whole variable domain, filled in from reference TRBV14 and TRBJ2-7, reads EAGVTQFPSHSVIEKGQTVTLRCDPISGHDNLYWYRRVMGKEIKFLLHFVKESKQDESGMPNNRFLAERTGGTYSTLKVQPAELEDSGVYFCASSQRTHSYEQYFGPGTRLTVT.

The chain carries TRBV5-1 and TRBJ1-2; D not certain. Trimming pared 2 bases from V and 3 bases from J, leaving 8 bases between. The CDR3 has 13 amino acids. Germline V CDR1 and CDR2: SGHRS, YFSETQ. The CDR3 loop is CASSFDGDYGYTF. The CDR3 nucleotides read TGCGCCAGCAGCTTCGACGGGGACTATGGCTACACCTTC. Variable domain in full (rest from reference TRBV5-1 and TRBJ1-2): KAGVTQTPRYLIKTRGQQVTLSCSPISGHRSVSWYQQTPGQGLQFLFEYFSETQRNKGNFPGRFSGRQFSNSRSEMNVSTLELGDSALYLCASSFDGDYGYTFGSGTRLTVV.

The rearrangement links TRBV7-3 to TRBJ2-3, with D hard to call. CDR1 and CDR2 (germline): SGHTA, FQGTGA. V lost 5 bases, J lost 2 bases, and 11 bases lay in between. The CDR3 length is 14 residues. As DNA, the CDR3 is TGTGCCAGCAGCCCAGGACGCCACACAGATACGCAGTATTTT. As protein: CASSPGRHTDTQYF. The full variable domain, rest sourced from reference TRBV7-3 and TRBJ2-3, is GAGVSQTPSNKVTEKGKYVELRCDPISGHTALYWYRQSLGQGPEFLIYFQGTGAADDSGLPNDRFFAVRPEGSVSTLKIQRTERGDSAVYLCASSPGRHTDTQYFGPGTRLTVL.

The V gene is TRBV28, the J gene TRBJ1-2; 11 bases are shared with TRBD1. V was clipped by 5 bases and J by 2 bases; unmatched bases: 7. The CDR3 spans 16 residues. The germline CDR1 and CDR2 sequences are MDHEN and SYDVKM. CDR3 coding DNA: TGTGCCAGCAGTCTCGTAGGGACAGGGGGGAACTATGGCTACACCTTC. It specifies CASSLVGTGGNYGYTF.

The chain carries TRBV6-6 and TRBJ2-7; D is uncertain. CDR1 is MNHNY and CDR2 is SVGAGI in the germline V gene (reference sequence). Trimming pared 0 bases from V and 3 bases from J, leaving 12 bases between. The length of the CDR3 is 15 residues. The CDR3 loop is CASSYSKGWNYEQYF. The CDR3 coding sequence is TGTGCCAGCAGTTACTCGAAAGGATGGAACTACGAGCAGTACTTC.

The CDR3 sequence is CASRRQASGNTIYF. DNA of the CDR3: TGTGCCAGCAGGCGCCAGGCATCTGGAAACACCATATATTTT. The chain carries TRBV28 and TRBJ1-3, with no clear D. The germline V gene encodes CDR1 MDHEN and CDR2 SYDVKM. The V and J ends lost 6 bases and 1 base respectively, with 10 bases between them. The CDR3 loop spans 14 amino acids.

This chain links TRBV19 with TRBJ2-7, with D perhaps matching TRBD1 or TRBD2 (5 bases each). Germline V gives CDR1 LNHDA, CDR2 SQIVND (reference sequence). This CDR3 is built from 16 residues. Trimming removed 4 bases at V and 2 bases at J, with 18 bases between. CDR3 sequence (DNA): TGTGCCAGTAGTAACTCCGGGACGGGCTCCCCCTACGAGCAGTACTTC. This sequence encodes CASSNSGTGSPYEQYF.